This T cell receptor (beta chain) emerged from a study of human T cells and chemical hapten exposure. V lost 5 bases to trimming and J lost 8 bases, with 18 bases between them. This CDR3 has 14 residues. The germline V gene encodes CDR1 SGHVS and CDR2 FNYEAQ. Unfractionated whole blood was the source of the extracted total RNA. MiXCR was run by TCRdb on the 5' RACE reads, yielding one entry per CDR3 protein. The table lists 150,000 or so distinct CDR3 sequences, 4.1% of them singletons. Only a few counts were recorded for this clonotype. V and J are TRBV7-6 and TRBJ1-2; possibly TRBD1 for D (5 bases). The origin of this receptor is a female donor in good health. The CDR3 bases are TGTGCCAGCAGCCCAAGCCCCAGACAGTCGGGCTACACCTTC. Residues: CASSPSPRQSGYTF.